This T cell receptor beta chain was obtained from a study of response to subunit inactivated influenza vaccine. Findings and caveats of the study: The authors suggested that every seasonal influenza vaccination recruits few new T cells.

For this clonotype: No antigen is known for it. Germline is not matched at one junction end, which may reflect a read error.

TCRdb reprocessed the RT-PCR reads via MiXCR and lists one record per CDR3 protein. The sample holds about 700,000 distinct CDR3 sequences; around 16% are singletons and the top ten take roughly 11%. The CDR3 is made up of 17 amino acids. Per germline, CDR1 LNHNV and CDR2 YYDKDF (reference sequence). The receptor's source is a man aged 50-59 years who received an inactivated influenza vaccine. The sequenced sample was PBMCs from blood, obtained 11 to 12 days after vaccination. The V and J genes are TRBV15 and TRBJ2-5; 7 nucleotides align to TRBD2. CDR3 bases: TGTGCCATCAGCAAGCGGGGTCAGCGGAACTTGGCCGAGACCCAGTACTTC. The encoded protein is CAISKRGQRNLAETQYF.